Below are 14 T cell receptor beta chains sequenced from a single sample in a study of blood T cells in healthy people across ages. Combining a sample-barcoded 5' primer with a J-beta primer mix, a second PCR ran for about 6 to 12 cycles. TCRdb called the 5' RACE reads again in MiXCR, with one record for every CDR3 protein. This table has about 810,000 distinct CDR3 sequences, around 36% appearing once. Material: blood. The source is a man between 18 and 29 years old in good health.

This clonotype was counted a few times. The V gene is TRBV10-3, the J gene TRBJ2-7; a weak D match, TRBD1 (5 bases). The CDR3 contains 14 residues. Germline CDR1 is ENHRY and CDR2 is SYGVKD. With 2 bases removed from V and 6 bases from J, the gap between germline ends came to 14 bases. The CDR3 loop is CAISEEEGAVEQYF. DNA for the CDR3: TGTGCCATCAGTGAGGAAGAAGGGGCGGTCGAGCAGTACTTC.

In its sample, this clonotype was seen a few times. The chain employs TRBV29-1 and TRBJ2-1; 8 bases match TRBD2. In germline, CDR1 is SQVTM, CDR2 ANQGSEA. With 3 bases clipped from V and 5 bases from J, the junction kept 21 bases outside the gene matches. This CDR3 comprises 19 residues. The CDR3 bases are TGCAGCGTTGATGGGGCTAGTCGGGGGGGCTACAACCTAAACAATGAGCAGTTCTTC. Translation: CSVDGASRGGYNLNNEQFF.

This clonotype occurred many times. The CDR3 DNA sequence: TGTGCCACCTCAGCCCCGTCCTACGAGCAGTACTTC. It translates to CATSAPSYEQYF. This chain joins TRBV10-3 and TRBJ2-7, with no clear D. CDR3 length: 12 amino acids. Germline CDR1 and CDR2: ENHRY and SYGVKD. V was shortened by 10 bases and J by 1 base, with 11 bases between the two germline ends.

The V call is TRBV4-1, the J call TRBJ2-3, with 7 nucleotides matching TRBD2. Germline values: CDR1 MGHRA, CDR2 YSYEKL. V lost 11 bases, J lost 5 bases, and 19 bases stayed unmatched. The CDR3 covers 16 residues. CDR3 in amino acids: CAGNANPSGKLDTQYF. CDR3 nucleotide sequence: TGCGCCGGCAACGCCAATCCTAGCGGTAAACTAGATACGCAGTATTTT.

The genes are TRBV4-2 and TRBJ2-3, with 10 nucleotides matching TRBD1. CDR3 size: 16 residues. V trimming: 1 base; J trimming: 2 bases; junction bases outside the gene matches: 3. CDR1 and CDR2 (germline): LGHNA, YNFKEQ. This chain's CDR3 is CASSQGTGGTTDTQYF. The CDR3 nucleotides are TGTGCCAGCAGCCAAGGGACAGGGGGTACCACAGATACGCAGTATTTT.

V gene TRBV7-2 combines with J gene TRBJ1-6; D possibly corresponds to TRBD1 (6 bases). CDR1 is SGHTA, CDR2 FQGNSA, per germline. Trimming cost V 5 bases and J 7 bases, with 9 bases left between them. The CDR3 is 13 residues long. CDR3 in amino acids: CTSSRDTNSPLHF. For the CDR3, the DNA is TGTACCAGCAGCCGGGACACAAATTCACCCCTCCACTTT.

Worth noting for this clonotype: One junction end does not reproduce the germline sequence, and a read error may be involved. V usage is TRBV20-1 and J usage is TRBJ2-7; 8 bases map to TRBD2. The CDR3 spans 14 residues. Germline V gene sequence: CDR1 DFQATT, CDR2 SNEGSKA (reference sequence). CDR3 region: CSTREISGSYEQYF. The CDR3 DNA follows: TGCAGTACTAGAGAAATAAGCGGGAGTTACGAGCAGTACTTC.

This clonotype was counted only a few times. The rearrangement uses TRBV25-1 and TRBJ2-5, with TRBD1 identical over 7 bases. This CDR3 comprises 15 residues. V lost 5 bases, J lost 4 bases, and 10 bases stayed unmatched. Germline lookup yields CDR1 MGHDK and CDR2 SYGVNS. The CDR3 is CASSPIQGWGETQYF. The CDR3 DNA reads TGTGCCAGCAGTCCTATACAGGGGTGGGGAGAGACCCAGTACTTC.

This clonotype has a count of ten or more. CDR3 sequence reads: CASSLGAGGITEAFF. CDR3 DNA sequence: TGTGCCAGCAGTTTAGGAGCAGGGGGCATCACTGAAGCTTTCTTT. The genes are TRBV12-3 or TRBV12-4 and TRBJ1-1; 8 bases align to TRBD1. With 1 base clipped from V and 4 bases from J, the junction kept 5 bases outside the gene matches. This CDR3 region has 15 residues.

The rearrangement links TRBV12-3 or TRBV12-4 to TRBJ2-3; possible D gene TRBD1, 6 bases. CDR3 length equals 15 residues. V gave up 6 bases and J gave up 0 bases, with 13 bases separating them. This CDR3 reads CASRPRGTSTDTQYF. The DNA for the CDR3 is TGTGCCAGCAGACCCAGGGGTACGAGCACAGATACGCAGTATTTT.

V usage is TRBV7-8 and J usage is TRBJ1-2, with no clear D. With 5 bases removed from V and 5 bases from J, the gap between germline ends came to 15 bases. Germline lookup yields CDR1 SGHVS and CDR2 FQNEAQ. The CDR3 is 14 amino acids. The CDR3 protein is CASSRVLALYGYTF. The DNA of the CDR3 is TGTGCCAGCAGCCGAGTGCTGGCCTTATATGGCTACACCTTC.

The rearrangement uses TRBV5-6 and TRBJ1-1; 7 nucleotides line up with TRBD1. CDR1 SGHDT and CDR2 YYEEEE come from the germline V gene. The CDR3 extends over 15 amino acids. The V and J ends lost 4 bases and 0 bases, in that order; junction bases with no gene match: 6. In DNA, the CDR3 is TGTGCCAGCAGCACATTCGACAGGGTGAACACTGAAGCTTTCTTT. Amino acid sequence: CASSTFDRVNTEAFF.

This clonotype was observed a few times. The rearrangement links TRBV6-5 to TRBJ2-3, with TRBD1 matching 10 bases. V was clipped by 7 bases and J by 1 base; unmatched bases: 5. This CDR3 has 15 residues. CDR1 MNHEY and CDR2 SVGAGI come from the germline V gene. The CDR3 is CASNLGTGGTDTQYF. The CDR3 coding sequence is TGTGCCAGCAACCTCGGGACAGGGGGCACAGATACGCAGTATTTT.

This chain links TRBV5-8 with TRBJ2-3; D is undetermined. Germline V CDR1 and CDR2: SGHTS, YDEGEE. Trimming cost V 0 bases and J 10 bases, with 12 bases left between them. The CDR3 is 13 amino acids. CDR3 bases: TGTGCCAGCAGCTTGGCAGTTCTTACATCGCAGTATTTT. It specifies CASSLAVLTSQYF.